This record concerns one T cell receptor beta chain sequence. The data originate from a study of shared clonotypes between healthy human individuals. Overall study: Every donor yielded three CD4 naive, three CD4 memory, two CD8 naive and one CD8 memory plate.

Deletions cut 2 bases from V and 1 base from J, with 12 bases between. Germline CDR1 reads SGHDT; CDR2 reads YYEEEE. The CDR3 is 15 residues long. The assay was immunoSEQ multiplex PCR, and TCRdb's table has in-frame clones only and misses some. The profile shows some 2,400,000 clones, almost 96% of them singletons. The sample consisted of naive CD4+ T cells sorted from blood. The subset: CD45RA+ positively selected. The chain has TRBV5-6 and TRBJ1-1; D possibly corresponds to TRBD1 (6 bases). The source is a man aged 18 to 30 in good health. CDR3 in amino acids: CASSFPDRSNTEAFF. The CDR3 DNA is TGTGCCAGCAGCTTCCCTGACAGGTCGAACACTGAAGCTTTCTTT.